The rows below give T cell receptor beta chains drawn from one sample of a study of shared clonotypes between healthy human individuals. TCRdb's table, derived via immunoSEQ multiplex PCR, lists solely in-frame clones and lacks some. The sample consists of around 2.5 million clones, more than 85% of them appearing once. Sequencing was performed on naive CD4+ T cells from PBMCs. These receptors all stem from a man between 18 and 29 years old in good health. Some clones in this sample may be carry-over from other donors' samples. The CDR3 runs from the conserved cysteine through the conserved F or W. A D gene is named only where the DNA matches it firmly. The size entry is marked missing in some rows and otherwise reads once, few, many or a size class.

TRBD1	15	TRBV6-4	TRBJ2-3	-	TGTGCCAGCAGTGGGGGACAGAGCCGCACAGATACGCAGTATTTT	CASSGGQSRTDTQYF
TRBD2	17	TRBV11-3	TRBJ2-1	-	TGTGCCAGCAGCCCCCCCCCACTAGCGGGAGTCAAGGATGAGCAGTTCTTC	CASSPPPLAGVKDEQFF
-	14	TRBV18	TRBJ1-1	-	TGTGCCAGCTCTGACTCGATCTGGGGCACTGAAGCTTTCTTT	CASSDSIWGTEAFF
-	11	TRBV2	TRBJ2-7	-	TGTGCCAGCAGTGCACAGGGTTTGTTGTACTTC	CASSAQGLLYF
-	11	TRBV6-1	TRBJ2-3	-	TGTGCCCTCTTACAGGGACATACGCAGTATTTT	CALLQGHTQYF
-	15	TRBV2	TRBJ1-6	-	TGTGCCAGCAGTGAGGGCGGTCTCTATAATTCACCCCTCCACTTT	CASSEGGLYNSPLHF
-	18	TRBV5-1	TRBJ1-1	-	TGCGCCAGCAGCTTGGAACCCCACAGGGTATTGGTGAACACTGAAGCTTTCTTT	CASSLEPHRVLVNTEAFF
-	12	TRBV2	TRBJ2-5	-	TGTGCCAGCAGTGGAGGAATTGAGACCCAGTACTTC	CASSGGIETQYF
TRBD1	14	TRBV5-5	TRBJ1-1	-	TGTGCCAGCAGCCTCCGACAGGGTTGGACTGAAGCTTTCTTT	CASSLRQGWTEAFF
TRBD1	11	TRBV20-1	TRBJ2-7	-	TGCAGTGCAGGACAGGGCTACGAGCAGTACTTC	CSAGQGYEQYF
-	14	TRBV5-5	TRBJ1-5	-	TGTGCCAGCAGCTTGTATGCCCCAAATCAGCCCCAGCATTTT	CASSLYAPNQPQHF
-	16	TRBV9	TRBJ2-2	-	TGTGCCAGCACCATTAGCGGGGACAGCGCCACCGGGGAGCTGTTTTTT	CASTISGDSATGELFF
-	14	TRBV7-8	TRBJ2-3	-	TGTGCCAGCGCTCGTGGTGGGGACGCAGATACGCAGTATTTT	CASARGGDADTQYF
-	14	TRBV6-1	TRBJ2-2	-	TGTGCCAGCAGTCCCCTAGAACCCACCGGGGAGCTGTTTTTT	CASSPLEPTGELFF
-	15	TRBV5-1	TRBJ2-3	-	TGCGCCAGCAGCTTACTTCCAGGCCCCACAGATACGCAGTATTTT	CASSLLPGPTDTQYF
-	14	TRBV11-1	TRBJ2-7	-	TGTGCCAGCACCCGGAGGCGTGGGTCCTACGAGCAGTACTTC	CASTRRRGSYEQYF
TRBD2	12	TRBV29-1	TRBJ2-1	-	TGCAGCGTTGAAGGGCTAGCGGCTGAGCAGTTCTTC	CSVEGLAAEQFF
TRBD1	13	TRBV28	TRBJ1-3	-	TGTGCCAGCAAGACAGGGAAAGGAAACACCATATATTTT	CASKTGKGNTIYF
-	11	TRBV7-3	TRBJ2-1	-	TGTGCCAGCAGCCGCGGAGGTGAGCAGTTCTTC	CASSRGGEQFF
TRBD2	17	TRBV10-3	TRBJ2-7	-	TGTGCCAGCGCGGAGTCGAAGCGGGAGGGCCGGTCCTACGAGCAGTACTTC	CASAESKREGRSYEQYF
-	15	TRBV7-8	TRBJ1-1	-	TGTGCCAGCAGCTTATTCCCCCCGGACCGAGCTGAAGCTTTCTTT	CASSLFPPDRAEAFF
TRBD1	16	TRBV7-9	TRBJ2-3	once	TGTGCCAGCAGCTTGTCAGGGGGCTGGGGCACAGATACGCAGTATTTT	CASSLSGGWGTDTQYF
-	15	TRBV7-9	TRBJ2-7	-	TGTGCCAGCAGCTTATCTGGGGACCTCTCCTACGAGCAGTACTTC	CASSLSGDLSYEQYF
TRBD2	16	TRBV5-1	TRBJ2-2	-	TGCGCCAGCAGTAAGCGGGAGGGCCGGAATGGCGGGGAGCTGTTTTTT	CASSKREGRNGGELFF
-	16	TRBV9	TRBJ2-3	-	TGTGCCAGCAGCGTAGGCACCGCACGAGACACAGATACGCAGTATTTT	CASSVGTARDTDTQYF
-	14	TRBV7-3	TRBJ2-7	-	TGTGCCAGCAGCTTAACGGCCTCCTCCTACGAGCAGTACTTC	CASSLTASSYEQYF
TRBD2	16	TRBV18	TRBJ2-3	-	TGTGCCAGCTCACCCAAGGGCGGGAGGGCCCCAGATACGCAGTATTTT	CASSPKGGRAPDTQYF
-	13	TRBV28	TRBJ1-4	-	TGTGCCAGCAGTGGAGCCCTAAAGGAAAAACTGTTTTTT	CASSGALKEKLFF
-	13	TRBV15	TRBJ1-2	-	TGTGCCACCAGCAGAGTTGACGGCTATGGCTACACCTTC	CATSRVDGYGYTF
TRBD2	18	TRBV28	TRBJ2-1	-	TGTGCCAGCTTCCCCAGCGGGAGCGGGAGGGCCGTAGGGAATGAGCAGTTCTTC	CASFPSGSGRAVGNEQFF
-	12	TRBV5-4	TRBJ2-7	-	TGTGCCAGCAGCTTGGAAAATTACGAGCAGTACTTC	CASSLENYEQYF
TRBD1	14	TRBV7-9	TRBJ1-1	-	TGTGCCAGCAGGAGGGGACAGGAGAACACTGAAGCTTTCTTT	CASRRGQENTEAFF
-	14	TRBV28	TRBJ2-7	-	TGTGCCAGCAACCCACGCTGGGAGTCCTACGAGCAGTACTTC	CASNPRWESYEQYF
-	12	TRBV7-9	TRBJ2-1	-	TGTGCCAGCAGCCAAACCGCCAATGAGCAGTTCTTC	CASSQTANEQFF
-	16	TRBV23-1	TRBJ2-6	-	TGCGCCAGCAGTCACCCGGTGGGCGCTGGGGCCAACGTCCTGACTTTC	CASSHPVGAGANVLTF
TRBD1	15	TRBV4-1	TRBJ2-3	-	TGCGCCAGCGCCTTAGGGGACAGGTTCACAGATACGCAGTATTTT	CASALGDRFTDTQYF
TRBD1	14	TRBV2	TRBJ1-6	-	TGTGCCAGCAGGGGACAGGGGAATAATTCACCCCTCCACTTT	CASRGQGNNSPLHF
-	14	TRBV2	TRBJ2-7	-	TGTGCCAGCAGTGGTACCGGGACCGCCTACGAGCAGTACTTC	CASSGTGTAYEQYF
TRBD1	15	TRBV5-4	TRBJ1-4	-	TGTGCCAGCAGCTTAAGACAGGGGGCGGACGAAAAACTGTTTTTT	CASSLRQGADEKLFF
TRBD2	15	TRBV13	TRBJ2-5	-	TGTGCCAGCAGCAAAGGACTAGCGGGAGGAGAGACCCAGTACTTC	CASSKGLAGGETQYF
TRBD2	15	TRBV7-2	TRBJ2-5	-	TGTGCCAGCAGCTTACGGTTCGGGGGGCAAGAGACCCAGTACTTC	CASSLRFGGQETQYF
-	14	TRBV6-5	TRBJ1-2	-	TGTGCCAGCAGTTACCAGGCTCGCGACTATGGCTACACCTTC	CASSYQARDYGYTF
-	13	TRBV19	TRBJ2-6	few	TGTGCCAGTAGTGTCTCTGGGGCCAACGTCCTGACTTTC	CASSVSGANVLTF
TRBD1	15	TRBV28	TRBJ1-4	-	TGTGCCAGCAGCAGGGGGACAGGGGGAGGTGAAAAACTGTTTTTT	CASSRGTGGGEKLFF
TRBD1	16	TRBV2	TRBJ1-5	-	TGTGCCAGCAGTAAAGGGACAGGTGGTCAACTTCAGCCCCAGCATTTT	CASSKGTGGQLQPQHF
-	14	TRBV7-2	TRBJ1-3	-	TGTGCCAGCAGCTCAGGGACATACGGAAACACCATATATTTT	CASSSGTYGNTIYF
-	12	TRBV11-2	TRBJ1-2	-	TGTGCCAGCAGCGCCTCGGGGGTAGGCTACACCTTC	CASSASGVGYTF
TRBD1	16	TRBV28	TRBJ1-5	-	TGTGCCAGCAGTTCCCAAGGACAGGGCGCCCACCAGCCCCAGCATTTT	CASSSQGQGAHQPQHF
TRBD2	14	TRBV5-1	TRBJ2-7	-	TGCGCCAGCAGCGAGACTAGCTCCTTCTACGAGCAGTACTTC	CASSETSSFYEQYF
-	15	TRBV19	TRBJ1-1	few	TGTGCCAGTAGTAACCGACTTCGGGGGAACACTGAAGCTTTCTTT	CASSNRLRGNTEAFF
-	18	TRBV21-1	TRBJ2-3	-	TGTGCCAGCAGCACCCTTACCCACCCTCGTACCTCCTGTGGTACGCAGTATTTT	CASSTLTHPRTSCGTQYF
-	17	TRBV21-1	TRBJ1-2	-	TGTGCCAGCAGCAAAATAGGGGGCCCCTCTAGCAACTATGGCTACACCTTC	CASSKIGGPSSNYGYTF
TRBD1	15	TRBV9	TRBJ2-3	-	TGTGCCAGCAGCGTTTCAGGGGGTAGGACAGATACGCAGTATTTT	CASSVSGGRTDTQYF
-	12	TRBV19	TRBJ1-4	-	TGTGCCAGTAGTATTAGGAGTGGCTGGCTGTTTTTT	CASSIRSGWLFF
-	12	TRBV10-3	TRBJ2-7	-	TGTGCCATCAGTGAGAGTGGGGGGCAGCAGTACTTC	CAISESGGQQYF
TRBD1	14	TRBV28	TRBJ1-2	-	TGTGCCAGCAGTTTTTTTCCAGGGGGAGGCGGCTACACCTTC	CASSFFPGGGGYTF
TRBD2	13	TRBV27	TRBJ2-1	once	TGTGCCAGCGGACTAGCGGGAGGCAATGAGCAGTTCTTC	CASGLAGGNEQFF
-	14	TRBV27	TRBJ2-3	-	TGTGCCAGCAGTTTAAGGACAGAGTCAGATACGCAGTATTTT	CASSLRTESDTQYF
-	11	TRBV6-1	TRBJ2-2	-	TGTGCCAGCCGGGCCGCCGGGGAGCTGTTTTTT	CASRAAGELFF